Listed below are T cell receptor beta chains from one sample, sequenced in a study of spatial heterogeneity in lung cancer. TCRdb analysed the 5' RACE reads with MiXCR anew, one entry per CDR3 protein. This table holds about 12,000 distinct CDR3 sequences, approximately 6% found once. Source: normal lung tissue next to the tumor, taken at surgery. The receptors were gathered from a male donor with early-stage non-small cell lung cancer. The CDR3 runs from the conserved cysteine through the conserved F or W. The D gene is left open where the match is weak. Size values are once, few and many counts, or a class for expanded clones, and some rows have none.

j_call,v_call,clone_size,d_call,cdr3_nt,cdr3_aa
TRBJ2-1,TRBV6-5,many,.,TGTGCCAGCAGTTCGATTAACAATGAGCAGTTCTTC,CASSSINNEQFF
TRBJ2-5,TRBV11-2,many,TRBD2,TGTGCCAGCAGCTTAACTAGCGGGATGGAGACCCAGTACTTC,CASSLTSGMETQYF
TRBJ2-6,TRBV15,.,.,TGTGCCACCAGCAGTCGGACACTCGGGGCCAACGTCCTGACTTTC,CATSSRTLGANVLTF
TRBJ2-1,TRBV5-6,many,TRBD1,TGTGCCAGCAGCCATCCGGGACAGGGTGGCAATGAGCAGTTCTTC,CASSHPGQGGNEQFF
TRBJ1-6,TRBV12-3/TRBV12-4,many,.,TGTGCCAGTGGTAGTCGGGGATCACCCCTCCACTTT,CASGSRGSPLHF
TRBJ1-6,TRBV7-9,many,.,TGTGCCAGTACCCAGGCAAATTCACCCCTCCACTTT,CASTQANSPLHF
TRBJ1-2,TRBV5-1,.,.,TGCGCCAGCAGCTTGGGCGCCGCTACTGGCTACACCTTC,CASSLGAATGYTF
TRBJ1-1,TRBV12-2,many,.,TGTGCAAGTCGCTCGACAGGGGCCCTGCACTTACAGGGGCAGATCACTGAAGCTTTCTTT,CASRSTGALHLQGQITEAFF
TRBJ2-1,TRBV7-9,many,TRBD2,TGTGCCAGCAGCTTAGGGGAACTAGCGGGTCTCGATGAGCAGTTCTTC,CASSLGELAGLDEQFF
TRBJ1-1,TRBV29-1,few,TRBD1,TGCAGCGTTGGGGACAGGGGAGAGAGGACTGAAGCTTTCTTT,CSVGDRGERTEAFF
TRBJ2-1,TRBV19,.,TRBD2,TGTGCCAGTAGTATTATAGCGGGAGAAGAGCCCGAGCAGTTCTTC,CASSIIAGEEPEQFF
TRBJ2-1,TRBV24-1,many,TRBD2,TGTGCCACCAGTGACCCATCCGGGACTAGCGGGATCAGCTACAATGAGCAGTTCTTC,CATSDPSGTSGISYNEQFF
TRBJ2-6,TRBV6-6,many,.,TGTGCCAGCAGTTACTCGAGGGGCAGGGGATTGGGTCCTGGGGCCAACGTCCTGACTTTC,CASSYSRGRGLGPGANVLTF
TRBJ2-5,TRBV10-2,.,TRBD2,TGCGCCAGCAGCGAAAGCGGGAGTCAAAAGACCCAGTACTTC,CASSESGSQKTQYF
TRBJ1-6,TRBV4-2,many,.,TGTGCCAGCAGCCCCCCGGACTCCTATAATTCACCCCTCCACTTT,CASSPPDSYNSPLHF
TRBJ2-4,TRBV6-2/TRBV6-3,.,.,TGTGCCAGCAGTTACCCCCAAAAGGGAGAGAACATTCAGTACTTC,CASSYPQKGENIQYF
TRBJ1-3,TRBV29-1,medium-sized,TRBD1,TGCAGCGTGGCAGGGGGCGGAGGAAACACCATATATTTT,CSVAGGGGNTIYF
TRBJ1-6,TRBV12-3/TRBV12-4,large,.,TGTGCCAGCAGTTTGGGGGCAGGGAATTCACCCCTCCACTTT,CASSLGAGNSPLHF
TRBJ2-5,TRBV19,many,TRBD2,TGTGCCAGTAGTACCCGACTAGCGGGAGAGACCCAGTACTTC,CASSTRLAGETQYF
TRBJ1-2,TRBV27,.,.,TGTGCCAGCAGCCCCCGACGGGATTATGGCTACACCTTC,CASSPRRDYGYTF
TRBJ2-1,TRBV5-4,many,TRBD2,TGTGCCAGCAGCGTCCAGCGGGGGTGGGTGAATGAGCAGTTCTTC,CASSVQRGWVNEQFF
TRBJ1-3,TRBV25-1,many,.,TGTGCCAGCAGTGAATATGCAGTCTACTCCTCTGGAAACACCATATATTTT,CASSEYAVYSSGNTIYF
TRBJ1-2,TRBV24-1,many,TRBD1,TGTGCCACCAGTGATCCCCTCCTCGAGGACAGGGGCGGCTACACCTTC,CATSDPLLEDRGGYTF
TRBJ2-7,TRBV27,many,TRBD2,TGTGCCAGCGGGACTAGCGGCACCTACGAGCAGTACTTC,CASGTSGTYEQYF
TRBJ2-7,TRBV20-1,.,TRBD2,TGCAGTGCTAGAAGACTAGCGGGAATAGAGAGCTCCTACGAGCAGTACTTC,CSARRLAGIESSYEQYF
TRBJ2-3,TRBV27,many,TRBD1,TGTGCCAGCAGTCTCCGGACAGGGCAAGGCACAGATACGCAGTATTTT,CASSLRTGQGTDTQYF
TRBJ1-2,TRBV18,many,TRBD1,TGTGCCAGCTCACCACACGAGGGGGCCTATGGCTACACCTTC,CASSPHEGAYGYTF
TRBJ1-2,TRBV27,many,.,TGTGCCAGCAGTTTCACAGCGAACTATGGCTACACCTTC,CASSFTANYGYTF
TRBJ2-3,TRBV2,many,.,TGTGCCAGCAGTACCCGCCTAGTCGCTGATACGCAGTATTTT,CASSTRLVADTQYF
TRBJ1-5,TRBV5-1,medium-sized,.,TGCGCCAGCAGCTTCAGGGGAGGCGATCAGCCCCAGCATTTT,CASSFRGGDQPQHF
TRBJ1-5,TRBV3-1,many,.,TGTGCCAGCAGCCAACAGGGGTTCGGCAATCAGCCCCAGCATTTT,CASSQQGFGNQPQHF
TRBJ1-6,TRBV20-1,medium-sized,TRBD1,TGCAGTGCTAGAGATATGACAGGGGAGAGAGAATCCCTCCACTTT,CSARDMTGERESLHF
TRBJ2-1,TRBV27,many,.,TGTGCCAGCAGTTCCGGACAGATATTGAGCTCCTACAATGAGCAGTTCTTC,CASSSGQILSSYNEQFF
TRBJ2-2,TRBV6-6,many,TRBD2,TGTGCCAGCAGTTACTCAAGCGGGAGAGGCACCGGGGAGCTGTTTTTT,CASSYSSGRGTGELFF
TRBJ1-3,TRBV9,.,.,TGTGCCAGCAGCGTAGACAGGGGAAACACCATATATTTT,CASSVDRGNTIYF
TRBJ2-6,TRBV29-1,many,.,TGCAGCGTTGATGAGGGGGCCAACGTCCTGACTTTC,CSVDEGANVLTF
TRBJ2-6,TRBV2,many,TRBD2,TGTGCCAGCGGGAGGGACGGAACCTCTGGGGCCAACGTCCTGACTTTC,CASGRDGTSGANVLTF
TRBJ2-7,TRBV2,.,.,TGTGCCAGCAGTCCTAATCCGGGTCCCCACGAGCAGTACTTC,CASSPNPGPHEQYF
TRBJ1-1,TRBV7-2,medium-sized,.,TGTGCCAGCAGCTTTGAGGGGACCACTGAAGCTTTCTTT,CASSFEGTTEAFF
TRBJ1-2,TRBV25-1,medium-sized,.,TGTGCCAGCAGTCGTGGAAATGGCTACACCTTC,CASSRGNGYTF
TRBJ2-7,TRBV24-1,medium-sized,TRBD2,TGTGCCACAGGGCGGGGGTACGAGCAGTACTTC,CATGRGYEQYF
TRBJ1-1,TRBV10-2,medium-sized,.,TGCGCCAGCAGTGATATTAGAGGACAGTCCGGCACTGAAGCTTTCTTT,CASSDIRGQSGTEAFF
TRBJ1-5,TRBV19,.,.,TGTGCCAGTAGTATATCCAATCAGCCCCAGCATTTT,CASSISNQPQHF
TRBJ2-3,TRBV6-5,.,.,TGTGCCAGCCGTTCCCAAAATACGCAGTATTTT,CASRSQNTQYF
TRBJ2-1,TRBV12-3/TRBV12-4,medium-sized,.,TGTGCCAGCAGTTTTGTTTCGGGGTCGTCTAGCTTAGCCTACAATGAGCAGTTCTTC,CASSFVSGSSSLAYNEQFF
TRBJ2-2,TRBV10-2,many,.,TGCGCCAGCAGGATGTTCACCGGGGAGCTGTTTTTT,CASRMFTGELFF
TRBJ1-5,TRBV2,few,TRBD1,TGTGCCAGCAGTGTAACTAGACAGGGCCATCAGCCCCAGCATTTT,CASSVTRQGHQPQHF
TRBJ1-1,TRBV27,many,.,TGCACCAGCAGTTTATCCACAGTGTCGAACGATGAAGCTTTCTTT,CTSSLSTVSNDEAFF
TRBJ2-5,TRBV20-1,many,.,TGCAGTGCTAGTAGTGATAATACAGGGCGAGAGACCCAGTACTTC,CSASSDNTGRETQYF
TRBJ2-1,TRBV5-1,medium-sized,.,TGCGCCAGCAGCCCGCAACTAGTGTACAATGAGCAGTTCTTC,CASSPQLVYNEQFF